This T cell receptor (beta chain) was sequenced in a study of blood T cells in healthy people across ages. Turning to the study itself: There was about one barcoded beta molecule captured by template switching per two T cells.

Healthy Caucasian individuals from Russia aged roughly 6 to 90 were enrolled as donors. Peripheral blood samples of roughly 9.8 milliliters were drawn from each donor. Isolated per sample were at least 6 million PBMCs. A second PCR of roughly 7 to 11 cycles used a sample-barcoded 5' primer and a J-beta primer mix. MiXCR was run by TCRdb on the 5' RACE reads, yielding one entry per CDR3 protein. The sample includes about 1,400,000 distinct CDR3 sequences, around 42% of them seen just once. The CDR3 sequence is 15 residues long. Germline CDR1 and CDR2: SNHLY and FYNNEI. Trimming removed 2 bases from V and 2 bases from J, with 10 bases in between.

The sample was blood. This TCR was sampled from a woman in her late teens or twenties in good health. The J gene is TRBJ1-5, the V gene TRBV2; D gene ambiguous. The CDR3 reads CASSETGGGNQPQHF. The CDR3 bases are TGTGCCAGCAGTGAAACGGGAGGTGGCAATCAGCCCCAGCATTTT. Supplemented by reference TRBV2 and TRBJ1-5, the full variable domain reads EPEVTQTPSHQVTQMGQEVILRCVPISNHLYFYWYRQILGQKVEFLVSFYNNEISEKSEIFDDQFSVERPDGSNFTLKIRSTKLEDSAMYFCASSETGGGNQPQHFGDGTRLSIL.